Presented here are 23 T cell receptor beta chains from one specimen sequenced in a study of shared clonotypes between healthy human individuals. Sequenced by immunoSEQ multiplex PCR; TCRdb stores in-frame clones only, minus some. Among roughly 550,000 clones listed, 95% to 96% were seen once. Selected positively for CCR7 and CD45RO-negative, naive CD8 cells excluded terminally differentiated effector memory CD45RA+ cells. Sequencing was carried out using naive CD8+ T cells sorted from blood. Every receptor here comes from a woman aged 30 to 39 in good health.

Here the CDR3 DNA reads TGTGCCAGCAGTTTGATACTTGGACTAGCGGAATCAATCCTTTACAATGAGCAGTTCTTC. This translates into CASSLILGLAESILYNEQFF. The chain couples TRBV28 to TRBJ2-1, with 10 positions matching TRBD2. From germline, CDR1 is MDHEN and CDR2 SYDVKM. CDR3 length equals 20 residues. V lost 3 bases and J lost 4; bases outside the gene matches: 18.

The chain has TRBV6-5 and TRBJ1-2; D perhaps matches TRBD1 (5 bases). Trimming pared 0 bases from V and 3 bases from J, leaving 11 bases between. Germline CDR1 reads MNHEY; CDR2 reads SVGAGI. The CDR3 length is 15 residues. The CDR3 loop is CASSYSAATDYGYTF. The CDR3 coding sequence is TGTGCCAGCAGTTACTCGGCGGCGACAGACTATGGCTACACCTTC.

The chain couples TRBV5-4 to TRBJ2-7; 9 bases fit TRBD2. J was trimmed by 0 bases and V by 6 bases; bases with no gene match: 7. The CDR3 is made up of 15 amino acids. CDR1 is SGHNT, CDR2 YYREEE, per germline (reference sequence). The CDR3 is CASTAAGGSSYEQYF. CDR3 DNA sequence: TGTGCCAGCACCGCGGCGGGAGGGAGCTCCTACGAGCAGTACTTC. Filled out from reference TRBV5-4 and TRBJ2-7, the complete variable domain reads ETGVTQSPTHLIKTRGQQVTLRCSSQSGHNTVSWYQQALGQGPQFIFQYYREEENGRGNFPPRFSGLQFPNYSSELNVNALELDDSALYLCASTAAGGSSYEQYFGPGTRLTVT.

This chain connects TRBV6-1 to TRBJ2-7; 9 bases agree with TRBD1. Per germline, CDR1 MNHNS and CDR2 SASEGT. The CDR3 is 15 residues long. V shed 3 bases and J 7 bases; nucleotides not matched to a gene: 10. CDR3 residues: CASSDEFGTGWEQYF. The DNA of the CDR3 is TGTGCCAGCAGTGATGAATTTGGGACAGGGTGGGAGCAGTACTTC.

DNA for the CDR3: TGTGCCAGCAGCTCAGGGACAGGCGGCGAGCAGTACTTC. This encodes CASSSGTGGEQYF. The rearrangement joins TRBV11-2 to TRBJ2-7, with 8 bases that match TRBD1. V lost 4 bases, J lost 6 bases, and 5 bases stayed unmatched. Germline CDR1 SGHAT, CDR2 FQNNGV. The CDR3 loop spans 13 amino acids.

The chain combines TRBV28 with TRBJ1-1; no clear D. Germline values: CDR1 MDHEN, CDR2 SYDVKM. The CDR3 runs to 12 residues. Between the trimmed V and J ends, which lost 3 bases and 10 bases, there was a span of 12 bases. In DNA form, the CDR3 reads TGTGCCAGCAGTTTCAGTTCTTGGGGAGCTTTCTTT. It yields the protein CASSFSSWGAFF. The complete variable domain, with remaining parts taken from reference TRBV28 and TRBJ1-1, reads DVKVTQSSRYLVKRTGEKVFLECVQDMDHENMFWYRQDPGLGLRLIYFSYDVKMKEKGDIPEGYSVSREKKERFSLILESASTNQTSMYLCASSFSSWGAFFGQGTRLTVV.

On this clone: This same CDR3 is encoded by further DNA sequences in the sample. This rearrangement joins TRBV20-1 to TRBJ2-7, with D uncertain. V was trimmed by 3 bases and J by 4 bases, leaving 7 bases between them. Germline V gives CDR1 DFQATT, CDR2 SNEGSKA (reference sequence). This CDR3 is 11 amino acids long. The CDR3 loop reads CSASGGYEQYF. DNA for the CDR3: TGCAGTGCTAGCGGTGGTTACGAGCAGTACTTC.

This clone showed up just once. V gene TRBV6-6 combines with J gene TRBJ2-7, with D perhaps being TRBD1 or TRBD2 (5 bases each). The germline V gene has CDR1 MNHNY and CDR2 SVGAGI (reference sequence). The V gene lost 4 bases and the J gene lost 5 bases, with 12 bases spanning the gap. The CDR3 has 13 residues. CDR3 loop: CASSWSGDHEQYF. CDR3 DNA sequence: TGTGCCAGCAGTTGGTCCGGGGACCACGAGCAGTACTTC.

As regards this clone: The identical CDR3 is also encoded by other nucleotide sequences in the sample. The chain joins TRBV27 to TRBJ2-7; 8 nucleotides line up with TRBD1. The CDR3 has 14 amino acids. V dropped 5 bases and J dropped 2; count of bases not matched to a gene: 5. Germline loops: CDR1 MNHEY, CDR2 SMNVEV (reference sequence). The CDR3 DNA sequence: TGTGCCAGCAGTCTGGGGACAGGAGCCTACGAGCAGTACTTC. It encodes CASSLGTGAYEQYF.

This chain connects TRBV6-1 to TRBJ2-2, with 13 bases aligning to TRBD2. The CDR3 runs to 16 residues. Germline V lookup: CDR1 MNHNS, CDR2 SASEGT. V was pared by 4 bases and J by 3 bases, with 2 bases of the junction left unmatched. CDR3 sequence (DNA): TGTGCCAGCAGTGTACTAGCGGGAGGGGACACCGGGGAGCTGTTTTTT. Its translation: CASSVLAGGDTGELFF.

The CDR3 DNA follows: TGTGCCAGCAGCGCCTCAGACAGAGGTCAGCCCCAGCATTTT. It translates to CASSASDRGQPQHF. The chain combines TRBV9 with TRBJ1-5; tentatively, D is TRBD1 (5 bases). The CDR3 extends over 14 amino acids. CDR1 and CDR2 from the germline V gene are SGDLS and YYNGEE. V was clipped by 3 bases and J by 6 bases, with 13 bases between them.

The chain combines TRBV5-5 with TRBJ2-7; D is undetermined. Trimming left V 4 bases short and J 2 bases short, with 7 bases between. Germline CDR1 is SGHKS and CDR2 is YYEKEE (reference sequence). The CDR3 is made up of 12 amino acids. The CDR3 spells CASSLPAYEQYF. CDR3 DNA: TGTGCCAGCAGCCTACCCGCCTACGAGCAGTACTTC.

The chain couples TRBV29-1 to TRBJ1-1; D is ambiguous. The CDR3 has 10 residues. Trimming pared 4 bases from V and 11 bases from J, leaving 11 bases between. Looked up from germline, CDR1 is SQVTM and CDR2 is ANQGSEA. CDR3 nucleotides: TGCAGCGTTGGCACGGGTTATGCTTTCTTT. This gives the protein CSVGTGYAFF. The entire variable domain, with the rest obtained from reference TRBV29-1 and TRBJ1-1, is as follows: SAVISQKPSRDICQRGTSLTIQCQVDSQVTMMFWYRQQPGQSLTLIATANQGSEATYESGFVIDKFPISRPNLTFSTLTVSNMSPEDSSIYLCSVGTGYAFFGQGTRLTVV.

The V and J genes are TRBV9 and TRBJ2-7; TRBD2 is a possible D gene (7 bases). Between the trimmed V and J ends, which lost 4 bases and 0 bases, there was a span of 14 bases. Looked up from germline, CDR1 is SGDLS and CDR2 is YYNGEE. The CDR3 is 15 residues long. The CDR3 DNA reads TGTGCCAGCAGCCCCGGAGGGGGGGGCTCCTACGAGCAGTACTTC. Translation: CASSPGGGGSYEQYF.

Turning to this clone: This sample also contains other DNA sequences that code for the same CDR3. The chain carries TRBV2 and TRBJ1-1; possibly TRBD1 for D (6 bases). CDR3 length: 13 residues. CDR1 is SNHLY and CDR2 is FYNNEI in the germline V gene. Trimming took off 8 bases at V and 0 bases at J, with 10 bases between the two ends. The CDR3: CASSGGMNTEAFF. The CDR3 DNA is TGTGCCAGCTCCGGGGGCATGAACACTGAAGCTTTCTTT.

The chain is built from TRBV10-2 and TRBJ1-1; D might be TRBD1 (6 bases). V lost 3 bases to trimming and J lost 2 bases, with 10 bases between them. The germline gives CDR1 WSHSY, CDR2 SAAADI. This CDR3 has 14 amino acids. CDR3 nucleotides: TGCGCCAGCAGTGATATGGGGGCTAACACTGAAGCTTTCTTT. Translating it yields CASSDMGANTEAFF.

The chain uses TRBV7-2 and TRBJ1-2, with D possibly matching TRBD1 (5 bases). The CDR3 has 15 amino acids. Trimming cost V 6 bases and J 5 bases, with 19 bases left between them. In germline, CDR1 is SGHTA, CDR2 FQGNSA. This CDR3 is CASSFRDSPGYGYTF. The CDR3 bases are TGTGCCAGCAGTTTCCGGGACTCACCCGGGTATGGCTACACCTTC.

On this clone: This CDR3 is also generated by other DNA sequences in the sample. The V and J genes are TRBV7-9 and TRBJ2-1; D gene uncertain. The CDR3 totals 10 residues. The V gene's germline CDR1 is SEHNR and CDR2 FQNEAQ (reference sequence). The V end lost 3 bases, the J end lost 9 bases, and 3 bases lay between the germline ends. The CDR3 DNA follows: TGTGCCAGCAGCTTGGTTGAGCAGTTCTTC. It translates to CASSLVEQFF.

The V and J genes are TRBV19 and TRBJ2-7; TRBD2 matches at 9 bases. CDR1 is LNHDA and CDR2 is SQIVND in the germline V gene (reference sequence). This CDR3 comprises 14 residues. The V gene end was trimmed by 5 bases and the J gene end by 5 bases; junction bases not matched to a gene: 7. CDR3 in DNA: TGTGCCAGTAGTGAAATAGCGGGAGACCACGAGCAGTACTTC. Residues: CASSEIAGDHEQYF. Supplemented by reference TRBV19 and TRBJ2-7, the full variable domain reads DGGITQSPKYLFRKEGQNVTLSCEQNLNHDAMYWYRQDPGQGLRLIYYSQIVNDFQKGDIAEGYSVSREKKESFPLTVTSAQKNPTAFYLCASSEIAGDHEQYFGPGTRLTVT.

In its sample, this clone was seen once. V gene TRBV18 combines with J gene TRBJ2-7, with 9 bases that match TRBD1. V gave up 4 bases and J gave up 4 bases; unmatched junction bases: 8. Germline loops: CDR1 KGHSH, CDR2 LQKENI. CDR3 length: 15 residues. CDR3 sequence reads: CASSLTGTGIYEQYF. CDR3 in DNA: TGTGCCAGCTCACTAACCGGGACAGGGATTTACGAGCAGTACTTC.

The chain employs TRBV19 and TRBJ2-1, with D hard to call. The CDR3 extends over 14 amino acids. Trimming shortened V by 5 bases and J by 4 bases, and 12 bases separated the two germline ends. Germline V gene lookup returns CDR1 LNHDA and CDR2 SQIVND (reference sequence). The CDR3 reads CASSDPLEYNEQFF. CDR3 sequence (DNA): TGTGCCAGTAGTGACCCTCTAGAATACAATGAGCAGTTCTTC.

The V and J genes are TRBV2 and TRBJ2-2, with D possibly being TRBD1 (5 bases). The V gene's germline CDR1 is SNHLY and CDR2 FYNNEI. Trimming cost V 2 bases and J 0 bases, with 13 bases left between them. The CDR3 consists of 17 residues. The DNA for the CDR3 is TGTGCCAGCAGTGAAAACTTAAGGGGCGCGAACACCGGGGAGCTGTTTTTT. It specifies CASSENLRGANTGELFF.

The chain carries TRBV29-1 and TRBJ2-1; 10 bases map to TRBD2. CDR3 length: 18 amino acids. Per the germline V gene, CDR1 is SQVTM and CDR2 is ANQGSEA. Trimming took 3 bases from V and 1 from J; bases not matched to a gene: 12. CDR3 sequence (DNA): TGCAGCGTTGACGCTTGGCTAGCGGGAGAAAGGTCCTACAATGAGCAGTTCTTC. Encoded protein: CSVDAWLAGERSYNEQFF.